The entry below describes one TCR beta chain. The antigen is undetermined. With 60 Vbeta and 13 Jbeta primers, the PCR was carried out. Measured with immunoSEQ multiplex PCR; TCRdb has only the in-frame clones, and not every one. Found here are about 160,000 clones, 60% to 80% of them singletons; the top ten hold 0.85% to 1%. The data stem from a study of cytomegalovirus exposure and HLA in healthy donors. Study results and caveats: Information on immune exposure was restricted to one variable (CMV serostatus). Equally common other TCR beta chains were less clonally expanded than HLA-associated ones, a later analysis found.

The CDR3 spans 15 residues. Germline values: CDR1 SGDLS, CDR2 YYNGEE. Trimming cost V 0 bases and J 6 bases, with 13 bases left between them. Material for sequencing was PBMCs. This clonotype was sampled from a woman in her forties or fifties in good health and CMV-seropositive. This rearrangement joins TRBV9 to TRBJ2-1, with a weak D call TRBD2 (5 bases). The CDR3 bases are TGTGCCAGCAGCGTAGAGTCCCGGCTAGCCAATGAGCAGTTCTTC. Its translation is CASSVESRLANEQFF. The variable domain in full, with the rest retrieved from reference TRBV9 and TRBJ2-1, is DSGVTQTPKHLITATGQRVTLRCSPRSGDLSVYWYQQSLDQGLQFLIQYYNGEERAKGNILERFSAQQFPDLHSELNLSSLELGDSALYFCASSVESRLANEQFFGPGTRLTVL.